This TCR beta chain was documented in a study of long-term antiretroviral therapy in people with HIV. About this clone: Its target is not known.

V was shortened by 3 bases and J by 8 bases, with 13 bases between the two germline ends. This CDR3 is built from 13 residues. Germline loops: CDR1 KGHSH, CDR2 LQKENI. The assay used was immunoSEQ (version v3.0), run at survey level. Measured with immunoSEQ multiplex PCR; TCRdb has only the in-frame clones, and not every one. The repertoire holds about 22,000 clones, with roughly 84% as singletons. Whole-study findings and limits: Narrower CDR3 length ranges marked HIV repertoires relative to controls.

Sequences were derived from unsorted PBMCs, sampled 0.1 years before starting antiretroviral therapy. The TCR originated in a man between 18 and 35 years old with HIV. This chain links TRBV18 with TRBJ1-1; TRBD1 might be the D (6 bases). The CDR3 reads CASSPGEDREAFF. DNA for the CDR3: TGTGCCAGCTCACCGGGCGAAGACAGGGAAGCTTTCTTT. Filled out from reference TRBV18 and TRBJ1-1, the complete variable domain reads NAGVMQNPRHLVRRRGQEARLRCSPMKGHSHVYWYRQLPEEGLKFMVYLQKENIIDESGMPKERFSAEFPKEGPSILRIQQVVRGDSAAYFCASSPGEDREAFFGQGTRLTVV.